This entry describes one TCR beta chain. As yet, its antigen is unknown. CDR3 length: 14 residues. V dropped 5 bases and J dropped 6 bases, with 11 bases sitting between them. Germline V lookup: CDR1 SEHNR, CDR2 FQNEAQ (reference sequence). The data were taken from a study of T cell responses to AZD1222 COVID-19 vaccine. Study conclusions and caveats: Repertoire sampling was restricted to post-peak T cell response timepoints.

Timing groups of about 4 and about 12 weeks for second doses were pooled. Sequencing was performed with immunoSEQ multiplex PCR; in TCRdb, only in-frame clones are kept and a portion is missing. The top ten clones hold 4% to 6% of a sample with 95,000 to 150,000 clones, approximately 94% of them seen once. V and J are TRBV7-9 and TRBJ1-6; maybe TRBD1 (5 bases). The source of this sequence is an adult who received the AZD1222 COVID-19 vaccine. The source was peripheral blood, collected 28 days after the second AZD1222 dose. The CDR3 DNA reads TGTGCCAGCAGCCGGCCGGGGCTTAATTCACCCCTCCACTTT. This sequence encodes CASSRPGLNSPLHF.